Detailed here is one T cell receptor (beta chain). J lost 5 bases, V lost 3 bases, and 7 bases had no gene match. CDR1 is SGDLS and CDR2 is YYNGEE in the germline V gene. This CDR3 has 14 amino acids. This sample was included in a study of blood T cell repertoires in COVID-19. Study at large: Sites in the United States, Italy and Spain provided acute and convalescent COVID-19 samples. T cells, B-cell-depleted T cells, or PBMCs provided the cDNA or gDNA that served as material.

As processed by the authors: It was from reference gene primer amplification that nucleated cell counts were estimated. Assay: immunoSEQ multiplex PCR; the TCRdb copy retains only in-frame clones and omits some. Clone size and the V and J calls come from that table; the DNA yielded D and trimming. The sample carries more than 95,000 clones, roughly 91% recorded once. The sample consisted of peripheral blood. The receptor was isolated from a human donor in a cohort sampled during active COVID-19. The chain is built from TRBV9 and TRBJ1-1; 7 nucleotides line up with TRBD1. The CDR3 region is CASSAQGGGTEAFF. The CDR3 DNA reads as TGTGCCAGCAGCGCCCAGGGGGGAGGAACTGAAGCTTTCTTT.